The present T cell receptor (beta chain) was sequenced within a study of T cell changes during pregnancy in multiple sclerosis. Data came from immunoSEQ multiplex PCR; TCRdb stores just in-frame clones and leaves some out. The data contain 50,000 to 75,000 clones, around 90% of them singletons. Here the sequenced sample was peripheral blood, taken in the first trimester of pregnancy. This TCR derives from a female donor in good health, enrolled as a control in a pregnancy study.

CDR3: CSVAGQSGNEKLFF. For the CDR3, the DNA is TGCAGCGTTGCTGGACAGTCGGGAAATGAAAAACTGTTTTTT. The J gene is TRBJ1-4, the V gene TRBV29-1; D perhaps matches TRBD1 (6 bases). Trimming cost V 4 bases and J 5 bases, with 14 bases left between them. CDR3 length equals 14 residues. Germline V CDR1 and CDR2: SQVTM, ANQGSEA.